These 3 T cell receptor beta chains were all obtained from the same sample, sequenced in a study of regulatory T cells in long-lasting Graves disease. The authors built TCR beta libraries using iRepertoire HTBI primers and Arm-PCR of CDR3 regions. TCRdb reprocessed the multiplex PCR reads via MiXCR and lists one record per CDR3 protein. The sample contains about 470,000 distinct CDR3 sequences, around 20% of which appear only once. As for time point: persistent/refractory GD, antithyroid drugs over 5 years with positive TRAb. RNA extracted from PBMCs served as the sequencing template. The source material was peripheral blood mononuclear cells (PBMCs), sampled when the disease was refractory, from a patient treated with antithyroid drugs. These receptors all come from a female donor with Graves disease.

This clonotype was detected many times. The J gene is TRBJ2-1, the V gene TRBV2, with 9 positions matching TRBD2. CDR1 is SNHLY, CDR2 FYNNEI, per germline. Losses at the gene ends were 4 bases for V and 10 bases for J; bases not matched to a gene: 5. This CDR3 region has 13 residues. In DNA, the CDR3 is TGTGCCAGCAGTGTGGTAGCGGGAGTGGAGCAGTTCTTC. It encodes CASSVVAGVEQFF.

About this clonotype: This may come from a read error, since a much larger clone is one base off. J is TRBJ2-5 and V is TRBV6-1; 7 nucleotides agree with TRBD1. This CDR3 has 14 amino acids. Germline V gene lookup returns CDR1 MNHNS and CDR2 SASEGT. Losses at the gene ends were 6 bases for V and 5 bases for J; bases not matched to a gene: 9. The CDR3 spells CASSGLTGSETQYF. Written as DNA, the CDR3 is TGTGCCAGCAGCGGCCTGACAGGGTCGGAGACCCAGTACTTC.

J is TRBJ2-2 and V is TRBV11-3; no clear D gene. The CDR3 sequence is 12 residues long. The germline V and J ends were trimmed by 5 bases and 6 bases, with 7 bases remaining between them. Per the germline V gene, CDR1 is SGHNT and CDR2 is YENEEA. CDR3 amino acids: CASSRVAGELFF. The CDR3 bases are TGTGCCAGCAGCAGGGTGGCCGGGGAGCTGTTTTTT.